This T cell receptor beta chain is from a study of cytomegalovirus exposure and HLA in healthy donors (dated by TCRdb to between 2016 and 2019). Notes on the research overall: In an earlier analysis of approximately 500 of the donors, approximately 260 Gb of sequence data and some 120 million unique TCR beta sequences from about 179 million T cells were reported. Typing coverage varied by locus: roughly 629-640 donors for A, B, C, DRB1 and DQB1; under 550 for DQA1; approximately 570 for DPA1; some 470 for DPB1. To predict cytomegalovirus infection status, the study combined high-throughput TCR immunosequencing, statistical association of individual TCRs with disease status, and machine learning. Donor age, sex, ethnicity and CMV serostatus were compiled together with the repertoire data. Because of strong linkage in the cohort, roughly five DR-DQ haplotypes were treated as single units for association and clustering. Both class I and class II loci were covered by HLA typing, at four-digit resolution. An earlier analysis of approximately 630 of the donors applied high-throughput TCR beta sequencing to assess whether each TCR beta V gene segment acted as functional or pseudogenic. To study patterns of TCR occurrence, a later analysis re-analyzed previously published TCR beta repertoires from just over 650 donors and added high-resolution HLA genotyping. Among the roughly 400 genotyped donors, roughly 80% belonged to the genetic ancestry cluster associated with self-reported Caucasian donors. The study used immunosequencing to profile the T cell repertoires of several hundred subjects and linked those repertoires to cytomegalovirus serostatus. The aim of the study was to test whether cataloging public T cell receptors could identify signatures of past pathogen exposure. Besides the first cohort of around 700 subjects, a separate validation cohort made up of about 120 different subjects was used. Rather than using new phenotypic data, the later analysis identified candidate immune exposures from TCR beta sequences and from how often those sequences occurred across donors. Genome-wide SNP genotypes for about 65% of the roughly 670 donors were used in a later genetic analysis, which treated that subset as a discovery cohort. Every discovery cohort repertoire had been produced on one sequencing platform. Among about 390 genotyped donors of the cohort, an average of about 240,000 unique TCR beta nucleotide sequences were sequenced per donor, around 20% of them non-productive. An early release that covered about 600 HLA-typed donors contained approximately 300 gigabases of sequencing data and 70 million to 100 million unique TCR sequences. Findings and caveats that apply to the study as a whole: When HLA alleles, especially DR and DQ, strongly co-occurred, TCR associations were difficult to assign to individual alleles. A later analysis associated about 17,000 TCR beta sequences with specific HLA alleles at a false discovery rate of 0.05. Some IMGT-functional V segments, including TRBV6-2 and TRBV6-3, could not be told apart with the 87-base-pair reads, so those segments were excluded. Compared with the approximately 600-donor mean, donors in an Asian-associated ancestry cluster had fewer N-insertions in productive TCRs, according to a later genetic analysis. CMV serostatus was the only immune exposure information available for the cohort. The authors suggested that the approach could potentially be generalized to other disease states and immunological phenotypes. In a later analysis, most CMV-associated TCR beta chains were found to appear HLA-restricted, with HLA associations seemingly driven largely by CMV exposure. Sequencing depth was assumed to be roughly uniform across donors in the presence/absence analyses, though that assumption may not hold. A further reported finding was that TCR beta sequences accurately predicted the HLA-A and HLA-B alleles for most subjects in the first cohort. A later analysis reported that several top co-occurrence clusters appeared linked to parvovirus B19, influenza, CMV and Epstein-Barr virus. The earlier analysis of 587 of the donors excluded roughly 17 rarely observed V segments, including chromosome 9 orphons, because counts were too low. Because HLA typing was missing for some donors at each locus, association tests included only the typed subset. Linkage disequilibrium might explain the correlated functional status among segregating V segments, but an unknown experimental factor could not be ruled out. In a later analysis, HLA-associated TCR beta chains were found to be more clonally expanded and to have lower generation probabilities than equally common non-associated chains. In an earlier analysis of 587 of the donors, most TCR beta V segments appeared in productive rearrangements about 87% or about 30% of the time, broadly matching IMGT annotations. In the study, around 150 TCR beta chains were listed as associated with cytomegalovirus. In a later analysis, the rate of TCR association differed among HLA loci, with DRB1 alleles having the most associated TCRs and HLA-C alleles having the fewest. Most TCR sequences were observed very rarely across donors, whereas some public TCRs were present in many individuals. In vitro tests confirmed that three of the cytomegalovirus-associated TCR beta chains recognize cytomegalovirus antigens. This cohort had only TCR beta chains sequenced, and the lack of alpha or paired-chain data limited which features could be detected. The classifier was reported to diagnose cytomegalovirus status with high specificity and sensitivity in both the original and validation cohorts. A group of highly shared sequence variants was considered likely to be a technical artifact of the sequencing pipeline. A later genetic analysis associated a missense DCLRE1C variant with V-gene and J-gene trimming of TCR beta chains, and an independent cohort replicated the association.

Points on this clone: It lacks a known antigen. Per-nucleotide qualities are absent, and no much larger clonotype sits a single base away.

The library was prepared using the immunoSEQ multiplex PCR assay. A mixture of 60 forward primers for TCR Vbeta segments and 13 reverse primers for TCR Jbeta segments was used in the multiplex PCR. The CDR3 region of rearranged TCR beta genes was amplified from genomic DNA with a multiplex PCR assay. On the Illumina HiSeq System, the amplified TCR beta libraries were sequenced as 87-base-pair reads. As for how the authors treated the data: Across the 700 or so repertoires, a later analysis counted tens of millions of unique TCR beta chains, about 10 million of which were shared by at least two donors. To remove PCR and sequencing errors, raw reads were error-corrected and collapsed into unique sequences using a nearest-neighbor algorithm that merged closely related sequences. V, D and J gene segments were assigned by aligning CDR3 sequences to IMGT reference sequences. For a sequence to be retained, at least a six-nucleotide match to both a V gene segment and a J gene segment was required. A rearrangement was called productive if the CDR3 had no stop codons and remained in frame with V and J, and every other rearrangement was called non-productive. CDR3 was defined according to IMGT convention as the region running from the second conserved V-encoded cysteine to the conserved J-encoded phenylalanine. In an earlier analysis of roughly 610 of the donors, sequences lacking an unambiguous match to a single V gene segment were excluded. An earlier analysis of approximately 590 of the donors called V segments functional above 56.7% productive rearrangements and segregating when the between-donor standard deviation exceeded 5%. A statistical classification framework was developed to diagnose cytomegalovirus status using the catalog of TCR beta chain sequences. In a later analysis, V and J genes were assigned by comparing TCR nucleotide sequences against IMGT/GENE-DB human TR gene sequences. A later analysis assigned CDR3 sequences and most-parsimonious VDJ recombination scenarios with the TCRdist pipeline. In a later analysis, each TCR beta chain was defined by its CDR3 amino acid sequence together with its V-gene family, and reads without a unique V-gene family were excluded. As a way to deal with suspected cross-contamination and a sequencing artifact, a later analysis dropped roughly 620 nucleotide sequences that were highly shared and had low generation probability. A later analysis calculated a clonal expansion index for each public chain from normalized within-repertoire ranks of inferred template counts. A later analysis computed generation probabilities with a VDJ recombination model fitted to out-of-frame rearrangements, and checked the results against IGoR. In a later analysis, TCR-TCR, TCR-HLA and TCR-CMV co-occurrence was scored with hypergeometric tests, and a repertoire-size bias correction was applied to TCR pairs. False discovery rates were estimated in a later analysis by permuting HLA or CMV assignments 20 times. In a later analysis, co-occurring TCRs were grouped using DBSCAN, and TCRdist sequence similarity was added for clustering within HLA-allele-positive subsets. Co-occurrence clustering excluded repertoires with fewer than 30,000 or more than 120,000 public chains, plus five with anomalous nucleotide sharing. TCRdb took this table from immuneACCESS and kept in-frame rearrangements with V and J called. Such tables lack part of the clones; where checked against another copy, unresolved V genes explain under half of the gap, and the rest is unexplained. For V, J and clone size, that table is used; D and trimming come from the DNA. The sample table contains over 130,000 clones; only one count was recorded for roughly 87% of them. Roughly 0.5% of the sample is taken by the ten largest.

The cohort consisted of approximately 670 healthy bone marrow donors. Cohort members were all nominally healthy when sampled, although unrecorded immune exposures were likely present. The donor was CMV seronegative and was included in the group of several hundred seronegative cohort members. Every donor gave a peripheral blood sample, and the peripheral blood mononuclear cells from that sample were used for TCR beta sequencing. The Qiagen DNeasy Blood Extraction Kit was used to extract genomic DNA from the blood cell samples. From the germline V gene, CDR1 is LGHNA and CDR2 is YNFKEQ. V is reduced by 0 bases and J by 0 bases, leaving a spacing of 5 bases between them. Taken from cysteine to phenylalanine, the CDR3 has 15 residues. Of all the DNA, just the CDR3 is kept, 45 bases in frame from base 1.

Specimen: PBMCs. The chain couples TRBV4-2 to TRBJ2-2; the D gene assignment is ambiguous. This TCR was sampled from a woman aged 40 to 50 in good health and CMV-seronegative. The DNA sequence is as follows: TGTGCCAGCAGCCAAGATAGAGCGAACACCGGGGAGCTGTTTTTT. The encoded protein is CASSQDRANTGELFF.